A single sample is the source of the 28 T cell receptor beta chains below, sequenced in a study of blood T cell repertoires in COVID-19. Sequencing was performed with immunoSEQ multiplex PCR; in TCRdb, only in-frame clones are kept and a portion is missing. The data contain 75,000 to 90,000 clones, 80% to 95% of them singletons. The sequencing input was peripheral blood. These receptors originate from a man between 18 and 35 years old with COVID-19, enrolled during active disease.

The table lists this clone with a count of one. V gene TRBV20-1 combines with J gene TRBJ1-1; a weak D match, TRBD1 (5 bases). The CDR3 spans 13 residues. Germline assignment: CDR1 DFQATT and CDR2 SNEGSKA (reference sequence). V lost 4 bases, J lost 0 bases, and 9 bases lay in between. Here the CDR3 reads CSAIDSMNTEAFF. The CDR3 DNA follows: TGCAGTGCTATTGACAGTATGAACACTGAAGCTTTCTTT.

The chain combines TRBV5-1 with TRBJ2-3; 11 bases match TRBD2. Germline V gene data show CDR1 as SGHRS and CDR2 as YFSETQ. V lost 0 bases and J lost 1; bases outside the gene matches: 1. This CDR3 has 16 residues. The DNA for the CDR3 is TGCGCCAGCAGCTTGGGACTAGCGGGACGCACAGATACGCAGTATTTT. It specifies CASSLGLAGRTDTQYF.

The chain joins TRBV7-8 to TRBJ2-7; a possible D gene is TRBD2 (7 bases). Germline values: CDR1 SGHVS, CDR2 FQNEAQ. The CDR3 runs 16 residues. V shed 0 bases and J shed 1 base, with 13 bases lying between them. This CDR3 is CASSLAAGGLSYEQYF. The CDR3 DNA sequence: TGTGCCAGCAGCTTAGCAGCCGGGGGGCTTTCCTACGAGCAGTACTTC.

The chain employs TRBV19 and TRBJ2-7; D is uncertain. The CDR3 length is 10 residues. Looked up from germline, CDR1 is LNHDA and CDR2 is SQIVND (reference sequence). V was trimmed by 5 bases and J by 4 bases, leaving 3 bases between them. CDR3 amino acids: CASSLYEQYF. DNA for the CDR3: TGTGCCAGTAGTCTGTACGAGCAGTACTTC.

V is TRBV29-1 and J is TRBJ2-3; D is ambiguous. This CDR3 is 12 amino acids long. V was shortened by 6 bases and J by 0 bases, with 7 bases between the two germline ends. The germline V gene encodes CDR1 SQVTM and CDR2 ANQGSEA. The CDR3 nucleotides read TGCAGCGTGCTCACTAGCACAGATACGCAGTATTTT. The encoded protein is CSVLTSTDTQYF.

This clone appeared a single time. The V call is TRBV30, the J call TRBJ1-6, with a possible D match to TRBD1 (5 bases). The CDR3 runs to 12 residues. Between the trimmed V and J ends, which lost 5 bases and 9 bases, there was a span of 11 bases. Germline lookup yields CDR1 GTSNPN and CDR2 SVGIG (reference sequence). The CDR3 region has the DNA TGTGCCTGGGACGCAGGGCTTTCACCCCTCCACTTT. Translation: CAWDAGLSPLHF.

The rearrangement uses TRBV7-2 and TRBJ1-2; TRBD1 is a possible D gene (6 bases). V lost 5 bases to trimming and J lost 2 bases, with 12 bases between them. This CDR3 has 14 amino acids. Germline CDR1 reads SGHTA; CDR2 reads FQGNSA. The CDR3 DNA reads TGTGCCAGCAGCCTGGACAGACTCAACTATGGCTACACCTTC. Amino acid sequence: CASSLDRLNYGYTF.

The chain links TRBV7-6 to TRBJ2-7; 8 nucleotides align to TRBD1. The CDR3 totals 15 residues. Germline CDR1 and CDR2: SGHVS and FNYEAQ. J was trimmed by 2 bases and V by 5 bases; bases with no gene match: 8. CDR3 region: CASSLDRGFPYEQYF. Written as DNA, the CDR3 is TGTGCCAGCAGCCTTGACAGGGGTTTCCCCTACGAGCAGTACTTC.

The V call is TRBV6-5, the J call TRBJ1-1, with a possible D match to TRBD1 (6 bases). The CDR3 runs to 15 residues. Germline loops: CDR1 MNHEY, CDR2 SVGAGI. Trimming took off 6 bases at V and 4 bases at J, with 18 bases between the two ends. The CDR3 here is CASSPNRDLGTEAFF. The DNA of the CDR3 is TGTGCCAGCAGCCCGAACAGGGATCTCGGCACTGAAGCTTTCTTT.

The chain couples TRBV5-4 to TRBJ2-2; the match to TRBD2 covers 8 bases. J lost 8 bases, V lost 3 bases, and 6 bases had no gene match. Germline V CDR1 and CDR2: SGHNT, YYREEE (reference sequence). CDR3 length: 14 amino acids. The DNA of the CDR3 is TGTGCCAGCAGCTGGGGACTAGTGCAAGGGGAGCTGTTTTTT. Translation gives CASSWGLVQGELFF.

The rearrangement uses TRBV6-2 or TRBV6-3 and TRBJ2-1; 8 bases are shared with TRBD2. J was trimmed by 4 bases and V by 2 bases; bases with no gene match: 4. The germline V gene encodes CDR1 MNHEY and CDR2 SVGEGT. The CDR3 runs to 15 residues. CDR3 bases: TGTGCCAGCAGTTACCGGGAGGGCGGGTACAATGAGCAGTTCTTC. Encoded protein: CASSYREGGYNEQFF.

This clone was seen only a few times. The chain combines TRBV5-6 with TRBJ2-3; 10 bases line up with TRBD2. From germline, CDR1 is SGHDT and CDR2 YYEEEE. This CDR3 has 15 amino acids. The V gene end was trimmed by 5 bases and the J gene end by 2 bases; junction bases not matched to a gene: 5. CDR3 region: CASRPGLAVTDTQYF. The CDR3 nucleotides are TGTGCCAGCAGACCAGGACTAGCGGTCACAGATACGCAGTATTTT.

This rearrangement joins TRBV14 to TRBJ1-6; D unresolved. The CDR3 runs 17 residues. The V gene lost 6 bases and the J gene lost 0 bases, with 15 bases spanning the gap. Germline values: CDR1 SGHDN, CDR2 FVKESK. CDR3 nucleotides: TGTGCCAGCAGTCTCATCGACGGGAGCTCCTATAATTCACCCCTCCACTTT. Translation: CASSLIDGSSYNSPLHF. The variable domain in full, with the rest retrieved from reference TRBV14 and TRBJ1-6, is EAGVTQFPSHSVIEKGQTVTLRCDPISGHDNLYWYRRVMGKEIKFLLHFVKESKQDESGMPNNRFLAERTGGTYSTLKVQPAELEDSGVYFCASSLIDGSSYNSPLHFGNGTRLTVT.

This chain uses TRBV20-1 with TRBJ1-1, with TRBD1 as a possible D gene (6 bases). This CDR3 is built from 10 residues. Trimming pared 7 bases from V and 4 bases from J, leaving 7 bases between. Germline V gives CDR1 DFQATT, CDR2 SNEGSKA (reference sequence). The CDR3 DNA is TGCAGTGACAGGGTCACTGAAGCTTTCTTT. Its protein is CSDRVTEAFF.

The chain combines TRBV19 with TRBJ2-1, with TRBD2 identical over 9 bases. The CDR3 has 16 amino acids. Germline-derived CDR1 and CDR2 are LNHDA and SQIVND (reference sequence). The trim removed 1 base at V and 8 bases at J, leaving 9 bases unmatched. This CDR3 is CASSIVSAGGYDEQFF. In nucleotides, the CDR3 is TGTGCCAGTAGTATAGTGAGTGCGGGGGGGTACGATGAGCAGTTCTTC.

The rearrangement uses TRBV6-2 or TRBV6-3 and TRBJ2-7; 7 bases are a match to TRBD2. In germline, CDR1 is MNHEY, CDR2 SVGEGT. The CDR3 length is 14 residues. The J segment lost 6 bases and the V segment lost 5 bases, leaving 10 bases of the junction unmatched. This CDR3 is CASSPRTRSSEQYF. CDR3 bases: TGTGCCAGCAGTCCAAGGACTAGGAGCTCCGAGCAGTACTTC.

The chain employs TRBV24-1 and TRBJ2-3, with D perhaps matching TRBD2 (5 bases). The germline V and J ends were trimmed by 2 bases and 2 bases, with 10 bases remaining between them. This CDR3 spans 15 amino acids. CDR1 KGHDR and CDR2 SFDVKD come from the germline V gene. Here the CDR3 reads CATSDYQGLTDTQYF. Here the CDR3 DNA reads TGTGCCACCAGTGATTATCAAGGACTCACAGATACGCAGTATTTT.

V is TRBV10-3 and J is TRBJ2-7; TRBD2 matches at 13 bases. The J segment lost 5 bases and the V segment lost 11 bases, leaving 6 bases of the junction unmatched. Germline assignment: CDR1 ENHRY and CDR2 SYGVKD. The CDR3 totals 13 residues. CDR3 nucleotides: TGTGCCTCCTGGACTAGCGGGAGTGACGAGCAGTACTTC. It codes for CASWTSGSDEQYF.

As DNA, the CDR3 is TGTGCCAGCAGCTTAACGGCGGGTTCCTACGAGCAGTACTTC. Residues: CASSLTAGSYEQYF. This chain connects TRBV13 to TRBJ2-7; D is possibly TRBD2 (5 bases). Trimming cost V 2 bases and J 1 base, with 9 bases left between them. The CDR3 covers 14 residues. The V gene's germline CDR1 is PRHDT and CDR2 FYEKMQ (reference sequence).

V gene TRBV6-6 combines with J gene TRBJ2-3, with D perhaps TRBD1 (6 bases). Germline V lookup: CDR1 MNHNY, CDR2 SVGAGI (reference sequence). The CDR3 runs 16 residues. V lost 5 bases to trimming and J lost 0 bases, with 15 bases between them. This CDR3 is CASSQDSSTSTDTQYF. The CDR3 nucleotides read TGTGCCAGCAGTCAGGACAGTTCTACTAGCACAGATACGCAGTATTTT.

The J gene is TRBJ1-5, the V gene TRBV2, with D tentatively TRBD1 (6 bases). V gave up 6 bases and J gave up 4 bases, with 16 bases separating them. The CDR3 loop spans 15 amino acids. Germline values: CDR1 SNHLY, CDR2 FYNNEI. The CDR3 region has the DNA TGTGCCAGCAGGATAGGACAGCAAAGGAATCAGCCCCAGCATTTT. It codes for CASRIGQQRNQPQHF. Based on the CDR3 plus reference TRBV2 and TRBJ1-5, the full variable domain is EPEVTQTPSHQVTQMGQEVILRCVPISNHLYFYWYRQILGQKVEFLVSFYNNEISEKSEIFDDQFSVERPDGSNFTLKIRSTKLEDSAMYFCASRIGQQRNQPQHFGDGTRLSIL.

The gene calls are TRBV29-1 and TRBJ1-2; TRBD1 agrees at 12 bases. V shed 5 bases and J 3 bases; nucleotides not matched to a gene: 7. The CDR3 is 15 amino acids. Per the germline V gene, CDR1 is SQVTM and CDR2 is ANQGSEA. CDR3 residues: CSVPGQGAGHYGYTF. DNA for the CDR3: TGCAGCGTTCCGGGACAGGGGGCTGGGCACTATGGCTACACCTTC.

The CDR3 region is CASSEGTGSNQPQHF. The CDR3, as DNA: TGCGCCAGCAGTGAGGGGACAGGGAGCAATCAGCCCCAGCATTTT. The rearrangement links TRBV10-1 to TRBJ1-5, with 9 bases fitting TRBD1. The CDR3 runs 15 residues. V was clipped by 2 bases and J by 1 base; unmatched bases: 0. Germline-derived CDR1 and CDR2 are WNHNN and SYGVQD (reference sequence).

This chain links TRBV7-6 with TRBJ1-2, with D hard to call. Trimming shortened V by 4 bases and J by 6 bases, and 18 bases separated the two germline ends. Per germline, CDR1 SGHVS and CDR2 FNYEAQ. The CDR3 loop spans 15 amino acids. In DNA form, the CDR3 reads TGTGCCAGCAGCTCCCCCCCGGCAGGCCTTCATGGCTACACCTTC. Protein product: CASSSPPAGLHGYTF.

The chain carries TRBV24-1 and TRBJ2-1; 13 nucleotides agree with TRBD2. Germline V gene sequence: CDR1 KGHDR, CDR2 SFDVKD. This CDR3 spans 16 amino acids. Trimming removed 4 bases from V and 5 bases from J; junction bases left unmatched: 4. The CDR3 loop reads CATSDPGTSGDNEQFF. CDR3 nucleotide sequence: TGTGCCACCAGTGACCCCGGGACTAGCGGGGACAATGAGCAGTTCTTC.

This clone was observed a handful of times. This chain joins TRBV9 and TRBJ2-7, with TRBD2 matching 7 bases. V dropped 7 bases and J dropped 2; count of bases not matched to a gene: 6. The CDR3 is made up of 13 amino acids. Germline V lookup: CDR1 SGDLS, CDR2 YYNGEE. This CDR3 reads CASSTGGAYEQYF. CDR3 nucleotide sequence: TGTGCCAGCTCAACGGGAGGCGCCTACGAGCAGTACTTC. Looking up the rest from reference TRBV9 and TRBJ2-7 gives the full variable domain: DSGVTQTPKHLITATGQRVTLRCSPRSGDLSVYWYQQSLDQGLQFLIQYYNGEERAKGNILERFSAQQFPDLHSELNLSSLELGDSALYFCASSTGGAYEQYFGPGTRLTVT.

The CDR3 DNA reads as TGTGCCAGCAGCGTACTAGACAGGGGCAACTATGGCTACACCTTC. Translating gives CASSVLDRGNYGYTF. The chain recombines TRBV9 with TRBJ1-2, with 8 bases that match TRBD1. Per the germline V gene, CDR1 is SGDLS and CDR2 is YYNGEE. The CDR3 has 15 residues. With 1 base clipped from V and 2 bases from J, the junction kept 4 bases outside the gene matches.

This clone was found a few times. V usage is TRBV2 and J usage is TRBJ2-1; TRBD2 might be the D (6 bases). The CDR3 is made up of 18 amino acids. The ends were cut back, 2 bases at V and 7 bases at J, with 24 bases in the middle. Germline V gives CDR1 SNHLY, CDR2 FYNNEI. CDR3 residues: CASSEPETRDSLRNEQFF. CDR3 in DNA: TGTGCCAGCAGTGAACCGGAAACCAGGGACTCCCTCCGAAATGAGCAGTTCTTC.